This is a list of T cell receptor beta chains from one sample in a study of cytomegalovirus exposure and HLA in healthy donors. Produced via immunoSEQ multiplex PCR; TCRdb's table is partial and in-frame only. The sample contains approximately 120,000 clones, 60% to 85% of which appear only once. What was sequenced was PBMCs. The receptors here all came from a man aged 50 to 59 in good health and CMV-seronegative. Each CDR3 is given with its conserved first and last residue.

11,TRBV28,CALETGLGYTF
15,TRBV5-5,CASSPGVNSNQPQHF
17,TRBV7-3,CASSLIGPSGGADTQYF
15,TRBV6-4,CASSQGGTNTGELFF
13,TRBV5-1,CASSTVREGKLFF
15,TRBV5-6,CASSLAPGGITEAFF
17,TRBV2,CASSDPATGKSYNEQFF
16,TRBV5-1,CASSLDPGVENTEAFF
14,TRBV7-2,CASIPGTPYNEQFF
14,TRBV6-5,CASSPGQLWDGYTF
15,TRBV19,CASSMTGGSSYEQYF
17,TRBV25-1,CASSVRQGISGANVLTF
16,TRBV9,CASSADRGGSYNEQFF
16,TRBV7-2,CASSSASGGARNEQFF
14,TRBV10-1,CASSRGGIEDTQYF